The entry below describes one T cell receptor beta chain. Its antigen is still unknown. This sample was included in a study of follicular helper T cells after annual influenza vaccination. Specified time point: 2014-2015 season, pre-vaccination. Produced via immunoSEQ multiplex PCR; TCRdb's table is partial and in-frame only. The sample holds about 11,000 clones, about four fifths seen once. General study findings and limits: ICOS-CD38- cTfh most often held earlier Day 7 ICOS+CD38+ clones.

CDR3 length: 13 residues. The germline gives CDR1 MNHNY, CDR2 SVGAGI (reference sequence). The V gene lost 2 bases and the J gene lost 8 bases, with 9 bases spanning the gap. This sequence originates from an adult who received the influenza vaccine. V gene TRBV6-6 combines with J gene TRBJ1-4; D may be TRBD1 (5 bases). Specimen: CXCR5- memory CD4+ T cells sorted from blood, collected on the day of influenza vaccination. For the CDR3, the DNA is TGTGCCAGCAGTTACCGGGGGGTCGAAAAACTGTTTTTT. Its protein is CASSYRGVEKLFF.